The 12 T cell receptor beta chains presented below share a single source sample, sequenced in a study of cytomegalovirus exposure and HLA in healthy donors. Primers for the PCR totalled 60 Vbeta and 13 Jbeta. Assay used: immunoSEQ multiplex PCR; TCRdb lists only in-frame clones, some missing. The top ten hold roughly 2.8% of the sample, which has 150,000 to 160,000 clones, under 85% seen once. Material: PBMCs. Receptor source: a young man in good health and CMV-seronegative.

In this sample, this clone turned up a few times. The chain is built from TRBV5-5 and TRBJ2-2; perhaps TRBD1 as D (5 bases). The CDR3 totals 14 residues. V lost 2 bases, J lost 4 bases, and 9 bases lay in between. Per germline, CDR1 SGHKS and CDR2 YYEKEE (reference sequence). CDR3 nucleotides: TGTGCCAGCAGCTTAACAGGAGCCACCGGGGAGCTGTTTTTT. This translates into CASSLTGATGELFF.

The rearrangement joins TRBV28 to TRBJ1-2, with 10 bases aligning to TRBD1. Germline V CDR1 and CDR2: MDHEN, SYDVKM. V lost 5 bases to trimming and J lost 4 bases; unmatched junction nucleotides: 4. The CDR3 length is 14 residues. The DNA of the CDR3 is TGTGCCAGCAGTGGGGGACAGGGGAGCTATGGCTACACCTTC. It encodes CASSGGQGSYGYTF.

J is TRBJ1-2 and V is TRBV5-1; maybe TRBD1 (6 bases). CDR3 length equals 15 residues. CDR1 is SGHRS and CDR2 is YFSETQ in the germline V gene. Deletions cut 0 bases from V and 4 bases from J, with 13 bases between. Written as DNA, the CDR3 is TGCGCCAGCAGCTTGGCACAGGGATTGGGCTATGGCTACACCTTC. This codes for CASSLAQGLGYGYTF.

This CDR3 is CASSLGLQGAYGYTF. CDR3 in DNA: TGTGCCAGCAGCTTAGGACTGCAGGGGGCATATGGCTACACCTTC. The chain has TRBV7-2 and TRBJ1-2; 8 nucleotides match TRBD1. Germline CDR1 reads SGHTA; CDR2 reads FQGNSA. V gave up 1 base and J gave up 5 bases; unmatched junction bases: 6. This CDR3 has 15 amino acids.

This chain connects TRBV21-1 to TRBJ2-2; the tabulated D call, TRBD2, remains unverified against the DNA. TRBV21-1 is marked as a pseudogene. This CDR3 comprises 17 residues. DNA of the CDR3: TGTGCCAGCAACAAGCCTCTACGGTTGGAGGACACCGGGGAGCTGTTTTTT. Amino acid sequence: CASNKPLRLEDTGELFF.

This clone was seen just once. The junction differs from germline at one of its ends, possibly a read error. The J gene is TRBJ2-3, the V gene TRBV6-4, with TRBD2 identical over 13 bases. In germline, CDR1 is MRHNA, CDR2 SNTAGT. The CDR3 runs 18 residues. The CDR3 DNA follows: TGTGCCAGCAGGAGCCATTATACTAGCGGGGGGGCGGAAGATGCGCAGTATTTT. Encoded protein: CASRSHYTSGGAEDAQYF.

The chain combines TRBV5-1 with TRBJ2-2; TRBD1 agrees at 9 bases. CDR1 SGHRS and CDR2 YFSETQ come from the germline V gene. The ends lost 0 bases at V and 6 bases at J; junction bases unmatched: 12. CDR3 length equals 18 residues. DNA for the CDR3: TGCGCCAGCAGCTTGGCCTATACCGGGACAGGGTCGGCCGGGGAGCTGTTTTTT. Encoded protein: CASSLAYTGTGSAGELFF.

This clone was counted between two and nine times. This chain joins TRBV7-2 and TRBJ2-7, with D possibly matching TRBD1 (5 bases). This CDR3 is 14 amino acids long. Trimming took 2 bases from V and 1 from J, leaving 9 bases between them. Germline V gene sequence: CDR1 SGHTA, CDR2 FQGNSA. CDR3 protein: CASSLFQGSYEQYF. CDR3 sequence (DNA): TGTGCCAGCAGCTTATTCCAGGGTTCCTACGAGCAGTACTTC.

The V call is TRBV4-1, the J call TRBJ1-1, with D maybe TRBD1 (5 bases). The V and J ends lost 5 bases and 1 base respectively, with 17 bases between them. Germline V gene sequence: CDR1 MGHRA, CDR2 YSYEKL. The CDR3 runs to 16 residues. The CDR3 coding sequence is TGCGCCAGCAGCTTTTTCGACAGCCCCAAGAACACTGAAGCTTTCTTT. Translated: CASSFFDSPKNTEAFF.

V and J are TRBV5-1 and TRBJ2-3, with 10 nucleotides matching TRBD1. The V gene end was trimmed by 3 bases and the J gene end by 4 bases; junction bases not matched to a gene: 2. The germline V gene encodes CDR1 SGHRS and CDR2 YFSETQ. The CDR3 loop spans 14 amino acids. This CDR3 reads CASSSGQGPDTQYF. As DNA, the CDR3 is TGCGCCAGCAGCTCGGGACAGGGGCCAGATACGCAGTATTTT.

The rearrangement joins TRBV6-4 to TRBJ2-3; 7 nucleotides agree with TRBD2. V dropped 2 bases and J dropped 1; count of bases not matched to a gene: 0. The germline CDR1 and CDR2 sequences are MRHNA and SNTAGT. CDR3 length: 14 residues. This CDR3 reads CASSDLAGTDTQYF. The CDR3 DNA follows: TGTGCCAGCAGTGACCTAGCGGGCACAGATACGCAGTATTTT.

The chain links TRBV5-1 to TRBJ2-3; 12 bases map to TRBD2. CDR3 length: 17 residues. Germline V CDR1 and CDR2: SGHRS, YFSETQ. The junction had 8 bases not matched to a gene; V was cut back by 4 bases and J by 2 bases. CDR3 sequence: CASSVAPSGGVTDTQYF. Here the CDR3 DNA reads TGCGCCAGCAGCGTGGCTCCTAGCGGGGGGGTCACAGATACGCAGTATTTT.